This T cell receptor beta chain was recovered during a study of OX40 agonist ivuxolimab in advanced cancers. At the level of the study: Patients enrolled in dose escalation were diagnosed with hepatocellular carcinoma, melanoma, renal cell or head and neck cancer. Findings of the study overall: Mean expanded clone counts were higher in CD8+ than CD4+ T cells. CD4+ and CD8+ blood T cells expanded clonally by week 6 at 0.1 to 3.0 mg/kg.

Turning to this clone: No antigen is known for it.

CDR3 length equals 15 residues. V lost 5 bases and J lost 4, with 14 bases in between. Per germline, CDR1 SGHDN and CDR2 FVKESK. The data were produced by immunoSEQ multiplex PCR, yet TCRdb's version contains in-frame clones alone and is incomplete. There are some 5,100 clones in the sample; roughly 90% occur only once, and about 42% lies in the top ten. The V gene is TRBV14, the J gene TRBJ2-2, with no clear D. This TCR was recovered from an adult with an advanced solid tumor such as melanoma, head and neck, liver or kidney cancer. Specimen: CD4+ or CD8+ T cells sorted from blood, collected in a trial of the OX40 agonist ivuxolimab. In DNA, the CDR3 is TGTGCCAGCAGCAGCTCCCCCGGGCTCACCGGGGAGCTGTTTTTT. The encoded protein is CASSSSPGLTGELFF.